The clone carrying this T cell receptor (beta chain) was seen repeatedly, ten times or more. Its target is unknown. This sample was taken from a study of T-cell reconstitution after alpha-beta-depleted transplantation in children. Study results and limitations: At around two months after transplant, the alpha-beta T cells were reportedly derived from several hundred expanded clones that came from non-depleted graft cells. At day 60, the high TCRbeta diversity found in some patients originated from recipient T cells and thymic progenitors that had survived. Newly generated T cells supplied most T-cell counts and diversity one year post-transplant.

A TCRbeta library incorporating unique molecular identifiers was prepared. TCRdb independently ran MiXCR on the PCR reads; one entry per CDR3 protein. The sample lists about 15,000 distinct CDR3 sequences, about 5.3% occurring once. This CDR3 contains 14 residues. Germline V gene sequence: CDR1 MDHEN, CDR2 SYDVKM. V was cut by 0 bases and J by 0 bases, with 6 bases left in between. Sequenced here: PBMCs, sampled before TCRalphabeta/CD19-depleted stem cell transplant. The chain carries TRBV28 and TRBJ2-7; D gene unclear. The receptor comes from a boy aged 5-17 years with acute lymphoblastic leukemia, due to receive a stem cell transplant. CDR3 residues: CASSLWASSYEQYF. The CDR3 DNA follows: TGTGCCAGCAGTTTATGGGCCAGCTCCTACGAGCAGTACTTC.